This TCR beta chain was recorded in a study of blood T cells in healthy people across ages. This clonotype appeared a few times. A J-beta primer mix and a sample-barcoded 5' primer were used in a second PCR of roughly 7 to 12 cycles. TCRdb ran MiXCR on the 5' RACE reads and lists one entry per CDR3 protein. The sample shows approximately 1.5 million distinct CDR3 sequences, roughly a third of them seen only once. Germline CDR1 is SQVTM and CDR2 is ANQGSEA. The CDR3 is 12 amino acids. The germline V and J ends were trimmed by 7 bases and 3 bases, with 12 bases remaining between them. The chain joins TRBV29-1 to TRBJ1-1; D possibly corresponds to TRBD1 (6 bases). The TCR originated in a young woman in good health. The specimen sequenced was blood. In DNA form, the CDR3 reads TGCAGCGCAGGGGTAGGGGACACTGAAGCTTTCTTT. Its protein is CSAGVGDTEAFF. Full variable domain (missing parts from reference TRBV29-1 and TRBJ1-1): SAVISQKPSRDICQRGTSLTIQCQVDSQVTMMFWYRQQPGQSLTLIATANQGSEATYESGFVIDKFPISRPNLTFSTLTVSNMSPEDSSIYLCSAGVGDTEAFFGQGTRLTVV.